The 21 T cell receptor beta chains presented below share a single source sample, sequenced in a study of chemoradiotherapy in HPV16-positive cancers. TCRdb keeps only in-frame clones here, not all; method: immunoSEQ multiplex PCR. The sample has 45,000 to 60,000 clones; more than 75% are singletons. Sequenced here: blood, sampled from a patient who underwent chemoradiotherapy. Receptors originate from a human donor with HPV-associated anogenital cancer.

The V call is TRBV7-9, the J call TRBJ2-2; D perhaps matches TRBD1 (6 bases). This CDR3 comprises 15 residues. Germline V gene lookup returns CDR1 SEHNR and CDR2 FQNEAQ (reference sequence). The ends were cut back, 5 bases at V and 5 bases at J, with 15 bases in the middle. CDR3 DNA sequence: TGTGCCAGCAGCCCTACAGGGTTAGGGACCGGGGAGCTGTTTTTT. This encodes CASSPTGLGTGELFF. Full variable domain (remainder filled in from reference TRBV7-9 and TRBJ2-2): DTGVSQNPRHKITKRGQNVTFRCDPISEHNRLYWYRQTLGQGPEFLTYFQNEAQLEKSRLLSDRFSAERPKGSFSTLEIQRTEQGDSAMYLCASSPTGLGTGELFFGEGSRLTVL.

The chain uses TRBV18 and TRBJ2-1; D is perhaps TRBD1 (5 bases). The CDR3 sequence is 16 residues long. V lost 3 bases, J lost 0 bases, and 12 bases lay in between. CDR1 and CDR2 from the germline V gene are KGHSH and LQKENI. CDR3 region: CASSPKGRDSYNEQFF. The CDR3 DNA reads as TGTGCCAGCTCACCCAAGGGCAGGGACTCCTACAATGAGCAGTTCTTC.

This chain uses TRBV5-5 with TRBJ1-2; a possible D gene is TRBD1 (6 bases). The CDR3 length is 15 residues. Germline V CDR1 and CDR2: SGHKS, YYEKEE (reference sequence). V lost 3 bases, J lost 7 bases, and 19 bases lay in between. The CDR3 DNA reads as TGTGCCAGCAGCTCTTATCTGGCAGGGGATGGTGGCTACACCTTC. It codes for CASSSYLAGDGGYTF. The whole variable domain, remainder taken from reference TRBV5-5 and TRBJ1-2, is DAGVTQSPTHLIKTRGQQVTLRCSPISGHKSVSWYQQVLGQGPQFIFQYYEKEERGRGNFPDRFSARQFPNYSSELNVNALLLGDSALYLCASSSYLAGDGGYTFGSGTRLTVV.

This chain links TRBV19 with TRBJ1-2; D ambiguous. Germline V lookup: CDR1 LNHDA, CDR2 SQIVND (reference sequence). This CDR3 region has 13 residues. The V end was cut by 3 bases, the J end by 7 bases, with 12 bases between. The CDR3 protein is CASSIDGAGGYTF. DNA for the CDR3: TGTGCCAGTAGTATCGATGGCGCGGGTGGCTACACCTTC.

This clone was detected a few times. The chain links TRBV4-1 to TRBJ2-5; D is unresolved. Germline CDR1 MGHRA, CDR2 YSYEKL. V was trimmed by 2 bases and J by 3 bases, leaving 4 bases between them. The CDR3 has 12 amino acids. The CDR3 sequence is CASSQFEETQYF. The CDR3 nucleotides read TGCGCCAGCAGCCAATTCGAAGAGACCCAGTACTTC.

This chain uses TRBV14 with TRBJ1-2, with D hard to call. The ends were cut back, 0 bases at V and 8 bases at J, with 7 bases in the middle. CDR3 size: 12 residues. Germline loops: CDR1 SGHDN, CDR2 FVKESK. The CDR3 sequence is CASSQEFGGYTF. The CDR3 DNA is TGTGCCAGCAGCCAAGAATTTGGGGGCTACACCTTC.

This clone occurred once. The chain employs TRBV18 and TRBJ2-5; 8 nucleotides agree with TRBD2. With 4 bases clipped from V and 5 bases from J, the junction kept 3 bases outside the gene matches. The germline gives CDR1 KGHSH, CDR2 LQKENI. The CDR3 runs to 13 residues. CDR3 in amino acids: CASSLLAGETQYF. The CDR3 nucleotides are TGTGCCAGCTCACTCCTAGCGGGTGAGACCCAGTACTTC.

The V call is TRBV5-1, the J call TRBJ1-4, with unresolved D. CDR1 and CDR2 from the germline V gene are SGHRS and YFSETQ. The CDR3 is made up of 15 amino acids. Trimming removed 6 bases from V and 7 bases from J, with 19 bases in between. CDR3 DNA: TGCGCCAGCACCCCCAGTGGGGATTGGGGTGAAAAACTGTTTTTT. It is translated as CASTPSGDWGEKLFF.

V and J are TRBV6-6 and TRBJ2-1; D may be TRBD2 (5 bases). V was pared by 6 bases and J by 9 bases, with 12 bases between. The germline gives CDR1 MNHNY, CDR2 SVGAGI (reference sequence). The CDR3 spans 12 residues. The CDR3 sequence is CASSLPEGEQFF. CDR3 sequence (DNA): TGTGCCAGCAGCCTACCTGAGGGTGAGCAGTTCTTC.

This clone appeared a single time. The CDR3 region has the DNA TGTGCCAGCAGCGTACAACAGGGCGTTGGCTACGAGCAGTACTTC. Amino acid sequence: CASSVQQGVGYEQYF. The rearrangement uses TRBV9 and TRBJ2-7, with D perhaps TRBD1 (6 bases). Between the trimmed V and J ends, which lost 1 base and 3 bases, there was a span of 14 bases. The germline V gene encodes CDR1 SGDLS and CDR2 YYNGEE. The CDR3 covers 15 residues.

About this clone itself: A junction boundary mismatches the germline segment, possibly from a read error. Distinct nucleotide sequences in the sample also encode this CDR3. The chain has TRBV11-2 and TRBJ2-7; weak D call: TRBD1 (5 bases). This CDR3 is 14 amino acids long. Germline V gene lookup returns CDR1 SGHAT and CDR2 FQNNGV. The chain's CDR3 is CASSLDQGSYEQYF. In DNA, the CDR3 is TGCGCCAGCAGCTTAGATCAGGGCTCCTACGAGCAGTACTTC.

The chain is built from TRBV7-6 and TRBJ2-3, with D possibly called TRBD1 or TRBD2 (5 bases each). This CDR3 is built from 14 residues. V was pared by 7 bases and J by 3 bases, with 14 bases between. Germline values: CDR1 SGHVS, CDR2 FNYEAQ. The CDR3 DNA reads TGTGCCAGCACCGCGGTTGGGGGTACAGATACGCAGTATTTT. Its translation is CASTAVGGTDTQYF.

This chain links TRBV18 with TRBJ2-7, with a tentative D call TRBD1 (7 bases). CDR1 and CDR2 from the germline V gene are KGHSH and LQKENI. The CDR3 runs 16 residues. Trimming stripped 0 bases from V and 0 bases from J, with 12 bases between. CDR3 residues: CASSPPNQGGSYEQYF. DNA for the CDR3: TGTGCCAGCTCACCACCGAACCAGGGGGGCTCCTACGAGCAGTACTTC.

The CDR3 reads CATSSDGQGTIQYF. As DNA, the CDR3 is TGTGCCACCAGCAGTGATGGACAGGGAACTATTCAGTACTTC. V gene TRBV15 combines with J gene TRBJ2-4, with TRBD1 identical over 8 bases. Germline CDR1 is LNHNV and CDR2 is YYDKDF (reference sequence). CDR3 length: 14 amino acids. The V and J ends lost 3 bases and 10 bases, in that order; junction bases with no gene match: 8.

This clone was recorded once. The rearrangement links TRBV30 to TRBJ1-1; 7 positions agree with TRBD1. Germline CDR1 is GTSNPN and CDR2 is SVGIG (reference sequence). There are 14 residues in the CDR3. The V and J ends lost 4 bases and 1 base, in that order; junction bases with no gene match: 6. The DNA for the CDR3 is TGTGCCTGGACCAGGGGACAGAGGAACACTGAAGCTTTCTTT. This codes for CAWTRGQRNTEAFF.

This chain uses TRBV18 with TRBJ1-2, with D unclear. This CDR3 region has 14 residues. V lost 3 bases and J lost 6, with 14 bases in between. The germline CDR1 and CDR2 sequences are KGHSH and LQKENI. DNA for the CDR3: TGTGCCAGCTCACCCCGCGGGTCGTCAGATGGCTACACCTTC. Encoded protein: CASSPRGSSDGYTF. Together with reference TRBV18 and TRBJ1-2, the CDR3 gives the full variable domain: NAGVMQNPRHLVRRRGQEARLRCSPMKGHSHVYWYRQLPEEGLKFMVYLQKENIIDESGMPKERFSAEFPKEGPSILRIQQVVRGDSAAYFCASSPRGSSDGYTFGSGTRLTVV.

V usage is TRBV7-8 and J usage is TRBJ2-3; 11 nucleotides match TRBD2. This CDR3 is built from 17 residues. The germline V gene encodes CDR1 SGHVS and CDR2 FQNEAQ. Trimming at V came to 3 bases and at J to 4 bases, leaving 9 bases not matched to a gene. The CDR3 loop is CASSFRASGRRSDTQYF. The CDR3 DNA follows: TGTGCCAGCAGCTTCCGGGCTAGCGGGAGGAGATCAGATACGCAGTATTTT.

This CDR3 reads CASSSAGTSGGISSYNEQFF. The CDR3 bases are TGTGCCAGCAGCTCGGCCGGGACTAGCGGGGGAATTAGCTCCTACAATGAGCAGTTCTTC. V usage is TRBV9 and J usage is TRBJ2-1; 14 bases fit TRBD2. Germline CDR1 SGDLS, CDR2 YYNGEE. The CDR3 consists of 20 residues. V dropped 4 bases and J dropped 0; count of bases not matched to a gene: 12. Full variable domain (rest looked up from reference TRBV9 and TRBJ2-1): DSGVTQTPKHLITATGQRVTLRCSPRSGDLSVYWYQQSLDQGLQFLIQYYNGEERAKGNILERFSAQQFPDLHSELNLSSLELGDSALYFCASSSAGTSGGISSYNEQFFGPGTRLTVL.

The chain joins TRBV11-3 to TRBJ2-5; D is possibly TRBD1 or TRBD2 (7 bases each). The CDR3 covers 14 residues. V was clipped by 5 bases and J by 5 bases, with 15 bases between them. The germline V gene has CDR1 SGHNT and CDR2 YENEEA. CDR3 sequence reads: CASSPRQGGETQYF. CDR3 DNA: TGTGCCAGCAGCCCACGACAGGGAGGGGAGACCCAGTACTTC.

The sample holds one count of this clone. This chain's CDR3 is CASSHVTGASGNTIYF. Here the CDR3 DNA reads TGCGCCAGCAGCCATGTCACAGGGGCCTCTGGAAACACCATATATTTT. V gene TRBV10-2 combines with J gene TRBJ1-3; TRBD1 aligns across 7 bases. Germline V gene sequence: CDR1 WSHSY, CDR2 SAAADI. This CDR3 region has 16 residues. The J segment lost 0 bases and the V segment lost 6 bases, leaving 8 bases of the junction unmatched.

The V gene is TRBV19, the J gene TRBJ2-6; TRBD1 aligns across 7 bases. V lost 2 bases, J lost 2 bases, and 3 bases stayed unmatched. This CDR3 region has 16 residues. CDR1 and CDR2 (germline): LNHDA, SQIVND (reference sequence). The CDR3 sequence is CASSIIGGAGANVLTF. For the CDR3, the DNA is TGTGCCAGTAGTATAATAGGGGGCGCTGGGGCCAACGTCCTGACTTTC.